The rows below give T cell receptor beta chains drawn from one sample of a study of chemoradiotherapy in HPV16-positive cancers. The protocol was immunoSEQ multiplex PCR, while the TCRdb copy is restricted to in-frame clones and leaves out a portion. Of about 12,000 clones listed, roughly nine tenths were seen once; the top ten hold around 23%. Sequencing used blood, obtained from a patient who underwent chemoradiotherapy. These receptors were collected from a human donor with HPV-associated anogenital cancer. CDR3s include the opening cysteine and the closing phenylalanine or tryptophan. A D gene is named only where the DNA matches it firmly. Clone sizes are given selectively: once, few, many, or a class where the clone is expanded.

cdr3_nt	cdr3_aa	clone_size	j_call	d_call	v_call
TGTGCCAGCGTTAAGTCCTCTGGGGCCAACGTCCTGACTTTC	CASVKSSGANVLTF	-	TRBJ2-6	-	TRBV6-6
TGCGCCAGCAGCCAAGATAATGCGCGGATGCCCTACGAGCAGTACTTC	CASSQDNARMPYEQYF	-	TRBJ2-7	-	TRBV4-1
TGTGCCAGCAGTTTATCGAGTCCACCCTACAATGAGCAGTTCTTC	CASSLSSPPYNEQFF	-	TRBJ2-1	-	TRBV27
TGTGCCAGCAGCGACACCTCGAACACTGAAGCTTTCTTT	CASSDTSNTEAFF	few	TRBJ1-1	-	TRBV7-9
TGTGCCAGCAGCCACGGGGAAACTAGTGCTTTCTTT	CASSHGETSAFF	few	TRBJ1-1	-	TRBV11-2
TGTGCCAGCAGCCGACTAGGTTCCGCAGATACGCAGTATTTT	CASSRLGSADTQYF	-	TRBJ2-3	-	TRBV4-2
TGTGCCAGCAGTGAATGGGGTGTCCAGAGCAATCAGCCCCAGCATTTT	CASSEWGVQSNQPQHF	few	TRBJ1-5	-	TRBV6-1
TGTGCCAGCAGCTCTTGGGGACAGGGAAGCACAGATACGCAGTATTTT	CASSSWGQGSTDTQYF	-	TRBJ2-3	TRBD1	TRBV11-2
TGTGCCAGCAGCTTGGACGGGGGGGCTTCGACAGATACGCAGTATTTT	CASSLDGGASTDTQYF	-	TRBJ2-3	TRBD2	TRBV5-4
TGTGCCAGCTCACCACCGGGACAGGGTGAGACCCAGTACTTC	CASSPPGQGETQYF	once	TRBJ2-5	TRBD1	TRBV18
TGTGCCAGCAGCTTAGAAAGGGGGCCGAAGCCCCAGCATTTT	CASSLERGPKPQHF	-	TRBJ1-5	TRBD1	TRBV7-2
TGTGCCAGCAGGCCCCTCGAGGGCTTGACGGACATTCAGTACTTC	CASRPLEGLTDIQYF	-	TRBJ2-4	-	TRBV7-9
TGTGCCAGCAGCGGGACAGGATATACCTATGGCTACACCTTC	CASSGTGYTYGYTF	-	TRBJ1-2	TRBD1	TRBV7-9
TGTGCCAGCAGCGTAGTGGGGACAGGGACAGATACGCAGTATTTT	CASSVVGTGTDTQYF	-	TRBJ2-3	TRBD1	TRBV9
TGTGCCATCAGTGATGTGAACTACGAGCAGTACTTC	CAISDVNYEQYF	-	TRBJ2-7	-	TRBV10-3
TGTGCCAGCTCTTTGGGACTAGCGACACAAGAGACCCAGTACTTC	CASSLGLATQETQYF	-	TRBJ2-5	TRBD2	TRBV18
TGTGCCAGCAGCTTAGGTCCGCTGTCAGATACGCAGTATTTT	CASSLGPLSDTQYF	once	TRBJ2-3	-	TRBV7-8
TGTGCCAGCATCCGGGGGGGGGCTAACGAGGATACGCAGTATTTT	CASIRGGANEDTQYF	-	TRBJ2-3	TRBD2	TRBV7-9
TGTGCCAGCAGTTACTCGTCAGGGACCGCAGATACGCAGTATTTT	CASSYSSGTADTQYF	medium-sized	TRBJ2-3	-	TRBV6-5
TGTGCCAGCAGTGAAATTAGGTATGGGGGCGGGAGATCCTACGAGCAGTACTTC	CASSEIRYGGGRSYEQYF	-	TRBJ2-7	-	TRBV6-1
TGTGCCAGCAGCCTCAGTATCTCCGGGGAGCTGTTTTTT	CASSLSISGELFF	-	TRBJ2-2	-	TRBV7-6
TGTGCCAGCAGTTCCCCCCCTAACACCATATATTTT	CASSSPPNTIYF	-	TRBJ1-3	-	TRBV28
TGTGCCAGCAGGCGCGGATCCGGGGCCACCGGGGAGCTGTTTTTT	CASRRGSGATGELFF	-	TRBJ2-2	-	TRBV27
TGTGCCAGCAGTCCTGCGAGGGGGGGGGACATTCAGTACTTC	CASSPARGGDIQYF	-	TRBJ2-4	-	TRBV2